This TCR beta chain derives from a study of post-analysis software for immune sequencing data. The library was made from cDNA and included unique molecular identifiers. MiXCR, applied by TCRdb to the PCR reads, yields one record per CDR3 protein. The sample includes about 400,000 distinct CDR3 sequences, roughly 36% of them seen just once. Remarks on this clonotype: Its antigen remains unknown.

CDR3 length equals 12 residues. CDR1 and CDR2 from the germline V gene are DFQATT and SNEGSKA (reference sequence). Study-wide points: When patients were compared with controls, a handful of TRBV segments were more frequent, TRBV5-6, TRBV5-1 and TRBV20-1 among them. Among multiple sclerosis patients, normalized Chao1 diversity was significantly below that of controls.

The TCR was taken from a girl between 5 and 17 years old with multiple sclerosis. Sequenced input: blood. The chain links TRBV20-1 to TRBJ2-4, with a possible D match to TRBD1 (6 bases). The DNA end is more similar to TRBJ2-7, so the J call may be wrong. The CDR3 reads CSAVTGLYEQYF. In DNA, the CDR3 is TGCAGTGCTGTGACAGGCCTCTACGAGCAGTACTTC.